This T cell receptor (beta chain) was sequenced in a study of T cells in Graves' hyperthyroidism and ophthalmopathy (dated by TCRdb to the late 2010s). With regard to the full study: Peripheral blood was sampled at the time of initial diagnosis, prior to any treatment. Following sampling, methimazole starting at 30 mg daily was given to hyperthyroidism patients, and high-dose intravenous methylprednisolone was given to ophthalmopathy patients. Whether ophthalmopathy could be predicted prospectively was tested in an independent validation cohort made up of fewer than 20 hyperthyroidism patients plus 17 patients who later progressed to ophthalmopathy. The approximately 90 discovery patients were randomly split 7:3 into training and test sets. Thyroid tissue and blood T-cell repertoires from six or seven Graves' hyperthyroidism patients were also compared in the study. To identify TCR V-J signatures that set the groups apart, the researchers used a discovery cohort of 100 patients, made up of roughly 40 with Graves' ophthalmopathy and some 58 with stable Graves' hyperthyroidism. According to the paper, TCR Vbeta CDR3 sequencing was carried out on approximately 140 peripheral blood samples, which came from fewer than 50 ophthalmopathy, under 85 hyperthyroidism and roughly 17 progressor patients. Overall study results and their limits: Sample size was not statistically predetermined, and investigators were not blinded to group allocation. A 13 V-J signature model separated ophthalmopathy from stable hyperthyroidism, with roughly 88% sensitivity and 81.08% specificity in cross-validation and 80%/75% in testing. In validation, progression to ophthalmopathy was predicted by the model with almost 71% sensitivity and 72% to 85% specificity, a median of about 6 months before onset. Most expanded thyroid clonotypes (frequency above 0.001) were also detected in blood, a finding suggesting that blood repertoires may reflect thyroid immune responses.

The germline V and J ends show losses of 1 base and 4 bases respectively, and no gene match explains 1 base of the junction. CDR1 MNHEY and CDR2 SMNVEV were looked up in the germline V gene (reference sequence). Inclusive of the bounding cysteine and phenylalanine, the CDR3 is 14 residues long. Only CDR3 DNA is held: 42 bases, read in frame from base 1. The TCR beta CDR3 regions were amplified from the RNA transcripts. For the first round of RT-PCR on the TCR CDR3, the HTBI primer set was used together with the Qiagen OneStep RT-PCR kit. Libraries were constructed in a second round of multiplex PCR, after which size selection and purification were carried out. Libraries were sequenced paired-end with 100 bp reads on an Illumina HiSeq2000. The original methods were these. Raw data were processed with SOAPnuke, discarding reads with adapters, uncalled bases, mean Phred below 15, or no exact constant-primer or identifier match. High-quality paired reads were merged using COPE v1.2.5, and each unique nucleotide sequence was defined as a clonotype. MiTCR v1.1 was used to align the clonotypes against IMGT TRBV, TRBD and TRBJ reference segments. Only V-J combinations with frequency above 0.0001, covering approximately 99% of repertoires, were analysed. The TCS score was defined as F50 (clonal expansion) divided by E x V (chaos), with BLOSUM62-based TCRdist calculated between CDR3 peptides within each V-J. Welch's t-statistics and random forest reduced 450 to 600 V-J features to 13, which were used in a naive Bayes classifier (R e1071). TCRdb redid the processing of the public reads, applying fastp at Q25 and MiXCR, and retained in-frame beta chains. Rows merge per CDR3 protein into single entries with the most common DNA and genes. These V and J calls derive from TCRdb rather than the authors' analysis. The sample yields 700,000 or so distinct CDR3 sequences; around 13% were counted once. The top ten clonotypes cover roughly an eighth of the sample.

Ophthalmopathy patients had moderately to severely active disease, Clinical Activity Score of at least 3, NOSPECS grade of at least 4, and duration under 3 months. Patients with uncontrolled infections, other autoimmune diseases, pregnancy or lactation were excluded. Diagnoses were based on clinical symptoms, serum thyroxine and TRAb, thyroid ultrasound and orbital computed tomography. Ficoll-Paque density gradient centrifugation was used to isolate PBMCs from about 10 ml of fresh peripheral blood. Trizol reagent was used to extract total RNA, and RNA quality was then checked on an Agilent 2100 Bioanalyzer. At least ten counts were recorded for this clonotype. The antigen it binds to is not known. No per-base quality is available; no much larger clone lies one base away.

The receptor's source is a woman between 50 and 59 years old with Graves' ophthalmopathy. Sequenced sample: blood. In this chain, TRBV27 is recombined with TRBJ2-1, with TRBD2 identical over 7 junction bases. The CDR3 has the sequence CASSLWTSYNEQFF. The DNA sequence follows: TGTGCCAGCAGTTTATGGACTAGTTACAATGAGCAGTTCTTC.